Shown below are 25 T cell receptor beta chains from a single sample sequenced in a study of identical twins. TCRdb re-called the 5' RACE reads through MiXCR, storing one row per CDR3 protein. The sample consists of about 240,000 distinct CDR3 sequences, about 10% of them appearing once. Sample: memory T cells sorted from blood. These receptor sequences come from a man aged 45-60 years in good health.

This clonotype was counted at least ten times. CDR3 region: CAIRLGQGTYEQYF. CDR3 DNA sequence: TGTGCCATCAGGCTGGGACAGGGTACCTACGAGCAGTACTTC. The chain links TRBV10-3 to TRBJ2-7, with 9 positions matching TRBD1. CDR3 length: 14 residues. Germline CDR1 ENHRY, CDR2 SYGVKD. With V trimmed by 6 bases and J by 2 bases, 5 bases remained unmatched.

V is TRBV20-1 and J is TRBJ2-6; a possible D gene is TRBD1 (5 bases). Germline CDR1 is DFQATT and CDR2 is SNEGSKA (reference sequence). V was pared by 6 bases and J by 0 bases, with 9 bases between. The CDR3 is 14 amino acids. CDR3 DNA sequence: TGCAGTGCACCGACAGTCTCTGGGGCCAACGTCCTGACTTTC. It specifies CSAPTVSGANVLTF.

The chain joins TRBV3-1 to TRBJ1-1, with D tentatively TRBD1 (6 bases). The CDR3 length is 13 residues. V lost 4 bases, J lost 10 bases, and 16 bases lay in between. Germline assignment: CDR1 LGHDT and CDR2 YNNKEL (reference sequence). The CDR3: CASSPNQGTGAFF. CDR3 in DNA: TGTGCCAGCAGCCCCAATCAGGGGACCGGAGCTTTCTTT.

This clonotype was detected a few times. V usage is TRBV11-2 and J usage is TRBJ2-6; no firm D call. V was trimmed by 1 base and J by 0 bases, leaving 13 bases between them. The CDR3 length is 18 residues. The germline gives CDR1 SGHAT, CDR2 FQNNGV. The CDR3: CASSLGGRIYSGANVLTF. In nucleotides, the CDR3 is TGTGCCAGCAGCTTAGGGGGTCGGATTTACTCTGGGGCCAACGTCCTGACTTTC.

CDR3 sequence reads: CASSLSLNNEQFF. DNA for the CDR3: TGTGCCAGCAGCTTATCCTTAAACAATGAGCAGTTCTTC. This rearrangement joins TRBV7-6 to TRBJ2-1, with D uncertain. CDR3 length: 13 amino acids. Trimming took 2 bases from V and 5 from J, leaving 7 bases between them. Germline CDR1 and CDR2: SGHVS and FNYEAQ.

This clonotype was counted ten times or more. This chain uses TRBV27 with TRBJ1-1, with TRBD1 identical over 8 bases. Germline CDR1 is MNHEY and CDR2 is SMNVEV (reference sequence). The ends lost 5 bases at V and 9 bases at J; junction bases unmatched: 17. This CDR3 is built from 16 residues. Here the CDR3 DNA reads TGTGCCAGCAGTAGGGTTTTGCCCGGACAGGGTGTTAAAGCTTTCTTT. Translation: CASSRVLPGQGVKAFF.

This clonotype has a handful of counts. The chain carries TRBV20-1 and TRBJ2-7, with 13 bases matching TRBD2. The CDR3 is 16 residues long. The ends lost 2 bases at V and 0 bases at J; junction bases unmatched: 4. Per germline, CDR1 DFQATT and CDR2 SNEGSKA (reference sequence). This chain's CDR3 is CSARRTSGGYSYEQYF. Here the CDR3 DNA reads TGCAGTGCTAGAAGGACTAGCGGGGGCTACTCCTACGAGCAGTACTTC.

In its sample, this clonotype was seen a few times. The gene calls are TRBV5-6 and TRBJ1-2; D gene ambiguous. This CDR3 spans 15 amino acids. The germline gives CDR1 SGHDT, CDR2 YYEEEE. Trimming cost V 4 bases and J 8 bases, with 21 bases left between them. As DNA, the CDR3 is TGTGCCAGCAGCCCTTCCCCTAATACGGAGAAGGGCTACACCTTC. Its protein product is CASSPSPNTEKGYTF.

This clonotype was observed a handful of times. The J gene is TRBJ2-4, the V gene TRBV20-1; D unresolved. Germline V lookup: CDR1 DFQATT, CDR2 SNEGSKA (reference sequence). This CDR3 is built from 15 residues. With 4 bases removed from V and 3 bases from J, the gap between germline ends came to 16 bases. CDR3 sequence (DNA): TGCAGTGCTATCCACCCCTCAAGAGGCAAAAACATTCAGTACTTC. Translated: CSAIHPSRGKNIQYF.

The chain uses TRBV29-1 and TRBJ1-1, with D unclear. The CDR3 consists of 13 residues. Germline V lookup: CDR1 SQVTM, CDR2 ANQGSEA. The ends were cut back, 4 bases at V and 1 base at J, with 10 bases in the middle. In DNA form, the CDR3 reads TGCAGCGTTGTACGGTCCGAGAACACTGAAGCTTTCTTT. It translates to CSVVRSENTEAFF.

This chain uses TRBV28 with TRBJ2-7, with 9 bases identical to TRBD1. V was clipped by 5 bases and J by 11 bases; unmatched bases: 16. CDR1 and CDR2 from the germline V gene are MDHEN and SYDVKM. This CDR3 has 15 residues. The CDR3 DNA sequence: TGTGCCAGCAGTCCGAGTGCGGGACAGGGTCCTGTGAAGTACTTC. This sequence encodes CASSPSAGQGPVKYF.

This clonotype has more than one count but fewer than ten. The rearrangement links TRBV7-2 to TRBJ2-7; TRBD2 matches 9 bases. Unmatched junction bases numbered 5, after V lost 3 bases and J lost 2 bases. The CDR3 is 15 residues long. The germline gives CDR1 SGHTA, CDR2 FQGNSA. CDR3 nucleotides: TGTGCCAGCAGCTTGGTGGCGGGAGGGACCTACGAGCAGTACTTC. Protein product: CASSLVAGGTYEQYF. Full variable domain (remainder filled in from reference TRBV7-2 and TRBJ2-7): GAGVSQSPSNKVTEKGKDVELRCDPISGHTALYWYRQSLGQGLEFLIYFQGNSAPDKSGLPSDRFSAERTGGSVSTLTIQRTQQEDSAVYLCASSLVAGGTYEQYFGPGTRLTVT.

In this sample, this clonotype turned up many times. CDR3 amino acids: CASTQEPSGSSYNEQFF. The CDR3 nucleotides read TGCGCCAGCACCCAAGAACCTAGCGGGAGCTCCTACAATGAGCAGTTCTTC. This sequence joins TRBV5-1 and TRBJ2-1, with 10 bases matching TRBD2. The trim removed 6 bases at V and 0 bases at J, leaving 9 bases unmatched. The CDR3 has 17 amino acids. CDR1 and CDR2 from the germline V gene are SGHRS and YFSETQ.

V usage is TRBV12-3 or TRBV12-4 and J usage is TRBJ1-2; 11 bases match TRBD1. After removal of 1 base from V and 2 bases from J, the junction contained 6 bases not matched to a gene. This CDR3 comprises 17 residues. The CDR3 is CASSLGRTGGLNYGYTF. The CDR3 coding sequence is TGTGCCAGCAGTTTAGGGAGGACAGGGGGCCTCAACTATGGCTACACCTTC.

A few counts support this clonotype. The rearrangement links TRBV3-1 to TRBJ2-7; maybe TRBD2 (6 bases). The CDR3 sequence is 15 residues long. V was shortened by 3 bases and J by 2 bases, with 14 bases between the two germline ends. Germline CDR1 reads LGHDT; CDR2 reads YNNKEL (reference sequence). In DNA, the CDR3 is TGTGCCAGCAGCCAGGGCGGGGTGATAACCTACGAGCAGTACTTC. This gives the protein CASSQGGVITYEQYF.

This clonotype was seen at least ten times. The CDR3 bases are TGTGCCAGCAGCCCCGCTCGGGGAGGCTACACCTTC. It encodes CASSPARGGYTF. The gene calls are TRBV3-1 and TRBJ1-2, with D uncertain. Germline CDR1 reads LGHDT; CDR2 reads YNNKEL (reference sequence). The CDR3 runs to 12 residues. V lost 4 bases and J 8 bases, leaving 11 bases between the germline ends.

The chain joins TRBV7-6 to TRBJ2-1, with TRBD2 identical over 8 bases. V lost 5 bases and J lost 6; bases outside the gene matches: 15. The CDR3 runs to 17 residues. Germline CDR1 and CDR2: SGHVS and FNYEAQ. CDR3 bases: TGTGCCAGCAGCCCCATCCGGGGCGGGAGGACCTTCAATGAGCAGTTCTTC. Its translation is CASSPIRGGRTFNEQFF.

About this clonotype itself: This clone may be a read error of a much larger clone one base away. The chain has TRBV28 and TRBJ2-1; D is possibly TRBD2 (6 bases). The length of the CDR3 is 15 residues. Germline CDR1 is MDHEN and CDR2 is SYDVKM. Trimming removed 5 bases at V and 7 bases at J, with 18 bases between. Written as DNA, the CDR3 is TGTGCCAGCAGTATACTAGTAGCGGTAGGGAATGAGCAGTTCTTC. It is translated as CASSILVAVGNEQFF.

This clonotype was found a few times. V is TRBV20-1 and J is TRBJ2-5; 11 bases are a match to TRBD2. Germline V gives CDR1 DFQATT, CDR2 SNEGSKA (reference sequence). V lost 4 bases to trimming and J lost 5 bases; unmatched junction nucleotides: 3. The CDR3 consists of 13 residues. CDR3 DNA sequence: TGCAGTGCTATAGCGGGGGGGCCCGAGACCCAGTACTTC. This translates into CSAIAGGPETQYF.

There are a few counts of this clonotype. CDR3 sequence (DNA): TGTGCCAGCAGTCCGGCACGGAGCTCCTACGAGCAGTACTTC. Protein sequence: CASSPARSSYEQYF. The chain joins TRBV6-1 to TRBJ2-7, with D unresolved. V lost 5 bases and J 0 bases, leaving 11 bases between the germline ends. This CDR3 has 14 residues. Germline-derived CDR1 and CDR2 are MNHNS and SASEGT.

This clonotype was seen many times. This chain uses TRBV29-1 with TRBJ2-7; TRBD1 agrees at 8 bases. Trimming at V came to 6 bases and at J to 2 bases, leaving 6 bases not matched to a gene. This CDR3 is built from 13 residues. Germline V gene sequence: CDR1 SQVTM, CDR2 ANQGSEA. The CDR3 DNA is TGCAGCGTCCAGACAGGGGTCGCCTACGAGCAGTACTTC. Translation: CSVQTGVAYEQYF.

This clonotype has ten or more counts. V and J are TRBV7-9 and TRBJ2-5; D remains unclear. This CDR3 has 15 amino acids. V was cut by 2 bases and J by 5 bases, with 15 bases left in between. Germline loops: CDR1 SEHNR, CDR2 FQNEAQ (reference sequence). The CDR3 spells CASSLSFPVWETQYF. DNA for the CDR3: TGTGCCAGCAGCTTAAGTTTTCCGGTGTGGGAGACCCAGTACTTC.

This clonotype was counted a few times. This chain connects TRBV27 to TRBJ2-6; TRBD2 is a possible D gene (6 bases). Trimming shortened V by 4 bases and J by 1 base, and 11 bases separated the two germline ends. Germline loops: CDR1 MNHEY, CDR2 SMNVEV (reference sequence). The CDR3 runs to 16 residues. CDR3 region: CASSYSEGSGANVLTF. For the CDR3, the DNA is TGTGCCAGCAGTTACTCGGAGGGGTCTGGGGCCAACGTCCTGACTTTC.

This clonotype was seen repeatedly, ten times or more. This chain uses TRBV3-1 with TRBJ2-7; D is possibly TRBD2 (7 bases). The V gene lost 3 bases and the J gene lost 4 bases, with 22 bases spanning the gap. CDR3 size: 17 residues. CDR1 LGHDT and CDR2 YNNKEL come from the germline V gene (reference sequence). CDR3 in DNA: TGTGCCAGCAGCCAGGGAAACGGACAGCCGGGGGGATACGAGCAGTACTTC. Protein product: CASSQGNGQPGGYEQYF.

V gene TRBV6-1 combines with J gene TRBJ1-2; maybe TRBD1 (5 bases). V lost 6 bases and J 5 bases, leaving 7 bases between the germline ends. CDR1 and CDR2 (germline): MNHNS, SASEGT. This CDR3 is 11 amino acids long. In nucleotides, the CDR3 is TGTGCCAGCAGACAGGAGTATGGCTACACCTTC. This translates into CASRQEYGYTF.